Following are 15 T cell receptor beta chains from one sample sequenced in a study of blood T cell repertoires in COVID-19. Profiling relied on immunoSEQ multiplex PCR, and the TCRdb table lists in-frame clones only, not all of them. The sample lists about 300,000 clones, 85% to 90% occurring once. The specimen sequenced was peripheral blood. The receptors derive from a woman between 50 and 59 years old with COVID-19, enrolled during active disease.

The V and J genes are TRBV13 and TRBJ1-3; 9 bases line up with TRBD1. Germline V gives CDR1 PRHDT, CDR2 FYEKMQ (reference sequence). This CDR3 has 16 residues. The junction had 7 bases not matched to a gene; V was cut back by 7 bases and J by 0 bases. The CDR3 region is CASTRQGVLSGNTIYF. The CDR3 DNA is TGTGCCAGCACCAGACAGGGGGTTCTCTCTGGAAACACCATATATTTT. The full variable domain, its missing parts supplied by reference TRBV13 and TRBJ1-3, is AAGVIQSPRHLIKEKRETATLKCYPIPRHDTVYWYQQGPGQDPQFLISFYEKMQSDKGSIPDRFSAQQFSDYHSELNMSSLELGDSALYFCASTRQGVLSGNTIYFGEGSWLTVV.

The rearrangement links TRBV5-6 to TRBJ2-2; 16 bases map to TRBD2. CDR3 length: 19 residues. Germline CDR1 is SGHDT and CDR2 is YYEEEE. Trimming took 4 bases from V and 5 from J; bases not matched to a gene: 11. Here the CDR3 DNA reads TGTGCCAGCAGCCCGGGACTAGCGGGAGGGCCTCTGGGGACCGGGGAGCTGTTTTTT. Residues: CASSPGLAGGPLGTGELFF.

The rearrangement links TRBV7-9 to TRBJ2-3, with 10 bases aligning to TRBD2. Germline lookup yields CDR1 SEHNR and CDR2 FQNEAQ (reference sequence). V lost 4 bases to trimming and J lost 6 bases; unmatched junction nucleotides: 10. This CDR3 region has 16 residues. This CDR3 reads CASSWWTSGVPDTQYF. As DNA, the CDR3 is TGTGCCAGCAGCTGGTGGACTAGCGGAGTACCCGATACGCAGTATTTT.

In its sample, this clone was seen a few times. The chain links TRBV13 to TRBJ2-1; 12 nucleotides match TRBD2. The V gene end was trimmed by 4 bases and the J gene end by 4 bases; junction bases not matched to a gene: 5. The germline V gene encodes CDR1 PRHDT and CDR2 FYEKMQ (reference sequence). The length of the CDR3 is 16 residues. CDR3 bases: TGTGCCAGCAGCTCATCCGGACTAGCGGGATACAATGAGCAGTTCTTC. Amino acids: CASSSSGLAGYNEQFF.

The chain has TRBV7-6 and TRBJ2-7; possibly TRBD1 for D (5 bases). The CDR3 is 12 amino acids. Trimming cost V 2 bases and J 6 bases, with 8 bases left between them. Germline V gene sequence: CDR1 SGHVS, CDR2 FNYEAQ. The CDR3 DNA reads as TGTGCCAGCAGCTTACAGGGCCCCGAGCAGTACTTC. Residues: CASSLQGPEQYF.

The rearrangement uses TRBV19 and TRBJ1-2; D remains ambiguous. Germline V CDR1 and CDR2: LNHDA, SQIVND (reference sequence). The CDR3 consists of 16 residues. Trimming removed 1 base from V and 3 bases from J, with 15 bases in between. CDR3 in amino acids: CASSIGWGGVDYGYTF. CDR3 nucleotides: TGTGCCAGTAGTATAGGATGGGGAGGAGTGGACTATGGCTACACCTTC. The variable domain in full, with the rest retrieved from reference TRBV19 and TRBJ1-2, is DGGITQSPKYLFRKEGQNVTLSCEQNLNHDAMYWYRQDPGQGLRLIYYSQIVNDFQKGDIAEGYSVSREKKESFPLTVTSAQKNPTAFYLCASSIGWGGVDYGYTFGSGTRLTVV.

This chain uses TRBV6-5 with TRBJ2-7; 7 bases fit TRBD1. Per germline, CDR1 MNHEY and CDR2 SVGAGI. This CDR3 has 12 amino acids. The V gene end was trimmed by 5 bases and the J gene end by 6 bases; junction bases not matched to a gene: 4. The CDR3 sequence: CASSNYRGEQYF. CDR3 nucleotides: TGTGCCAGCAGTAACTACAGGGGCGAGCAGTACTTC.

The chain combines TRBV4-3 with TRBJ1-1; D gene unclear. The CDR3 has 15 residues. V lost 0 bases and J lost 1, with 9 bases in between. Germline V lookup: CDR1 LGHNA, CDR2 YSLEER. CDR3 coding DNA: TGCGCCAGCAGCCAAGATCAGGAAAGGAACACTGAAGCTTTCTTT. This sequence encodes CASSQDQERNTEAFF.

The chain couples TRBV6-5 to TRBJ1-1; 7 nucleotides agree with TRBD1. V lost 6 bases and J lost 1; bases outside the gene matches: 5. The CDR3 length is 14 residues. Per germline, CDR1 MNHEY and CDR2 SVGAGI. Here the CDR3 DNA reads TGTGCCAGCAGGCGGGACAGCACGAACACTGAAGCTTTCTTT. It yields the protein CASRRDSTNTEAFF.

J is TRBJ2-7 and V is TRBV19; TRBD1 matches 7 bases. Germline trimming cut 4 bases from V and 5 bases from J; bases unmatched to any gene: 8. This CDR3 is built from 14 residues. CDR1 LNHDA and CDR2 SQIVND come from the germline V gene (reference sequence). This chain's CDR3 is CASSSDDRVNEQYF. The CDR3 DNA reads TGTGCCAGTAGTAGCGATGACAGGGTTAACGAGCAGTACTTC.

V gene TRBV7-9 combines with J gene TRBJ2-1, with 7 positions matching TRBD2. This CDR3 spans 16 amino acids. Germline trimming cut 3 bases from V and 7 bases from J; bases unmatched to any gene: 12. Per germline, CDR1 SEHNR and CDR2 FQNEAQ (reference sequence). CDR3 region: CASSFNPAAGANEQFF. The CDR3 DNA follows: TGTGCCAGCAGCTTCAACCCCGCGGCGGGAGCTAATGAGCAGTTCTTC.

V and J are TRBV15 and TRBJ1-1, with unresolved D. CDR3 length equals 13 residues. V lost 3 bases and J lost 0, with 5 bases in between. Germline V lookup: CDR1 LNHNV, CDR2 YYDKDF (reference sequence). The CDR3, as DNA: TGTGCCACCAGCAGTAGTATGAACACTGAAGCTTTCTTT. Its protein is CATSSSMNTEAFF.

This clone appeared a single time. This chain joins TRBV18 and TRBJ1-5; 7 positions agree with TRBD1. The CDR3 has 14 amino acids. V was clipped by 4 bases and J by 4 bases; unmatched bases: 4. CDR1 and CDR2 from the germline V gene are KGHSH and LQKENI. CDR3 coding DNA: TGTGCCAGCTCACTACCACAGGGGAATCAGCCCCAGCATTTT. Amino acids: CASSLPQGNQPQHF.

The rearrangement joins TRBV4-3 to TRBJ1-2; TRBD1 matches 8 bases. The CDR3 spans 13 residues. Per germline, CDR1 LGHNA and CDR2 YSLEER. V lost 3 bases to trimming and J lost 3 bases; unmatched junction nucleotides: 0. This CDR3 reads CASSQGQDYGYTF. CDR3 nucleotide sequence: TGCGCCAGCAGCCAGGGACAGGACTATGGCTACACCTTC.

The V gene is TRBV29-1, the J gene TRBJ2-7; maybe TRBD1 (5 bases). V lost 2 bases to trimming and J lost 5 bases, with 13 bases between them. The CDR3 is 13 residues long. CDR1 is SQVTM and CDR2 is ANQGSEA in the germline V gene. The CDR3 DNA reads TGCAGCGTTGAAAGGCAGGGAATCAACGAGCAGTACTTC. Its protein is CSVERQGINEQYF.